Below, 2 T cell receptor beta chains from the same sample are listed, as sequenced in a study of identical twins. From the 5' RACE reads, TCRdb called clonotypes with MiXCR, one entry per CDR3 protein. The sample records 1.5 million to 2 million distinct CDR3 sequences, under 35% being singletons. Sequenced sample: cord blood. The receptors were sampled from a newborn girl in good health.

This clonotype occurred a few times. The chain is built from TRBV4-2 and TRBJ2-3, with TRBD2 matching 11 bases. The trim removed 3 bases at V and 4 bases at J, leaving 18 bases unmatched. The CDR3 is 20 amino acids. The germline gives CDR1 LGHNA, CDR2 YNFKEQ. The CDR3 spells CASSHRPSILAGGTSDTQYF. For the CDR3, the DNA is TGTGCCAGCAGCCACCGCCCGAGTATTCTAGCGGGGGGTACCTCAGATACGCAGTATTTT.

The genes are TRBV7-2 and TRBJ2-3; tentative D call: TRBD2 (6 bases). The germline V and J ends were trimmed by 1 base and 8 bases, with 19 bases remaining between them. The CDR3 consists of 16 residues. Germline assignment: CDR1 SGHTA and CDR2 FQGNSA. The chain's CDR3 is CASSLVYGGSAGTQYF. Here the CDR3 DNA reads TGTGCCAGCAGCTTAGTCTACGGGGGATCCGCAGGTACGCAGTATTTT.